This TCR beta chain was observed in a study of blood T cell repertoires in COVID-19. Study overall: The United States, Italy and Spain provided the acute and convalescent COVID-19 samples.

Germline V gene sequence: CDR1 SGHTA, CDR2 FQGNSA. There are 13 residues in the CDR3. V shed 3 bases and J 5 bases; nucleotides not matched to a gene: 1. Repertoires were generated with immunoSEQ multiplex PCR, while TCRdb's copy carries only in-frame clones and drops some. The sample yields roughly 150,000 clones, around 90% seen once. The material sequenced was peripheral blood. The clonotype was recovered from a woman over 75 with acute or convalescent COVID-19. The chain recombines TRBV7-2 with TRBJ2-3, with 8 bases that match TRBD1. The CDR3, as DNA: TGTGCCAGCAGCTTGGACAGGGTAGATACGCAGTATTTT. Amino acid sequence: CASSLDRVDTQYF.